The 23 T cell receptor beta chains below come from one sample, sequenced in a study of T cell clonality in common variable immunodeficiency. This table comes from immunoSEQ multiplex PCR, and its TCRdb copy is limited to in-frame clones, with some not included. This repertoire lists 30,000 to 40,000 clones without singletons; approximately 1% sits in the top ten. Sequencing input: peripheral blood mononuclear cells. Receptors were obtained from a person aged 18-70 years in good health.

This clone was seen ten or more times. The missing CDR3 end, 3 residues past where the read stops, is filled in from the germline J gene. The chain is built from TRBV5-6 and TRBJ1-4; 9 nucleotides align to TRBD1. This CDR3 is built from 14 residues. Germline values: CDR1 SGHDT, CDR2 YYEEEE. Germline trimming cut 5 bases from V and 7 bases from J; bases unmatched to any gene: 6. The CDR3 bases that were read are TGTGCCAGCAGACGCCGGGACAGGGTTGAAAAA. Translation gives CASRRRDRVEK. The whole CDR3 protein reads CASRRRDRVEKLFF.

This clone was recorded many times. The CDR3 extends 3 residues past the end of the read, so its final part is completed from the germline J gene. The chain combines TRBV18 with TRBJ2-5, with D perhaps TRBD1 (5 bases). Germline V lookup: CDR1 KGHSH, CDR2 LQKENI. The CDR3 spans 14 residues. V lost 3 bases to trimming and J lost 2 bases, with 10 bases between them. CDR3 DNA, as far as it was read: TGTGCCAGCTCACCCCAGGGAAGGCAAGAGACC. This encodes CASSPQGRQET. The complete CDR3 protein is CASSPQGRQETQYF.

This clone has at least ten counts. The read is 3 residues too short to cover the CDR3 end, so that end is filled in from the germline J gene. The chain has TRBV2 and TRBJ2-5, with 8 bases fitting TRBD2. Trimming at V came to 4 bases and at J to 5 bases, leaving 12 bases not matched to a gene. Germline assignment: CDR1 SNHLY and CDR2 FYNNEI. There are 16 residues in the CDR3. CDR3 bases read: TGTGCCAGCAGTGTAACAGCGGGAGTAGGTTGGGAGACC. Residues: CASSVTAGVGWET. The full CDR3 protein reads CASSVTAGVGWETQYF.

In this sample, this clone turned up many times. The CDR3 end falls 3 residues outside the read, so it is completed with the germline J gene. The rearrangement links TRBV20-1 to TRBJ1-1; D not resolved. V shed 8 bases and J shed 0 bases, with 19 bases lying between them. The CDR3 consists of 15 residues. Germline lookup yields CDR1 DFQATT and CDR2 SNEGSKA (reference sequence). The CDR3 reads CSSFFNKKLNTEAFF. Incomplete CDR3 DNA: TGCAGTAGCTTTTTTAATAAAAAGCTGAACACTGAA.

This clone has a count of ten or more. The CDR3 bases that were read are TGTGCCATCAGTGTGGGGGGACTAGCGGGAGGCCTCCAAGAGACC. This translates into CAISVGGLAGGLQET. The entire CDR3 sequence reads CAISVGGLAGGLQETQYF. The chain carries TRBV10-3 and TRBJ2-5; 15 positions match TRBD2. The CDR3 goes on 3 residues after the read ends, and that part is filled in from the germline J gene. The junction had 7 bases not matched to a gene; V was cut back by 4 bases and J by 1 base. Per the germline V gene, CDR1 is ENHRY and CDR2 is SYGVKD. The CDR3 is 18 residues long.

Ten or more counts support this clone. CDR3 sequence: CASSDTRVSQPQHF. The CDR3 DNA, read in part, is TGCGCCAGCAGTGATACCAGGGTGAGTCAGCCC. The J gene is TRBJ1-5, the V gene TRBV10-1, with a weak D call TRBD1 (5 bases). The sequence runs out 3 residues before the end of the CDR3; the remainder is reconstructed from the germline J gene. The CDR3 contains 14 residues. Germline V gene lookup returns CDR1 WNHNN and CDR2 SYGVQD (reference sequence). V lost 3 bases and J 6 bases, leaving 12 bases between the germline ends.

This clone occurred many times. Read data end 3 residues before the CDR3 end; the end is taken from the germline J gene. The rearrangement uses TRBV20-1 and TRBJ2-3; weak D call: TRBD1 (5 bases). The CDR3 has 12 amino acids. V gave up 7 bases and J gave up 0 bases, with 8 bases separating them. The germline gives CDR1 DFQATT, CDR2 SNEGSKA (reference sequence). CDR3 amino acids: CSGGESTDTQYF. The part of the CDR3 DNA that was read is TGCAGTGGGGGCGAGAGCACAGATACG.

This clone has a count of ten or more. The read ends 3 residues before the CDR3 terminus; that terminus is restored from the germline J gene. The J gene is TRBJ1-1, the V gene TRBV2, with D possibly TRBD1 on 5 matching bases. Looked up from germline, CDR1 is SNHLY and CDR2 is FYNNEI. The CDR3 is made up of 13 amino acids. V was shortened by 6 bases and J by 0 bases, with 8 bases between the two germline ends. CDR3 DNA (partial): TGTGCCAGCAGGGCGGACATGAACACTGAA. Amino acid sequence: CASRADMNTE. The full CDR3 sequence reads CASRADMNTEAFF.

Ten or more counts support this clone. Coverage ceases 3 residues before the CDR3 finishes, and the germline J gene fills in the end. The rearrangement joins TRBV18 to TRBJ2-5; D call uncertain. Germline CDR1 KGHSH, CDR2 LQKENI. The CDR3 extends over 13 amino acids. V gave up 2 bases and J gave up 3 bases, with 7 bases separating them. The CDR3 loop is CASSPGQEETQYF. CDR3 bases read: TGTGCCAGCTCACCAGGGCAGGAAGAGACC.

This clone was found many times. This CDR3 reads CASSRDRQPTNEKLFF. Incomplete CDR3 DNA: TGTGCCAGCTCACGCGACAGACAACCAACTAATGAAAAA. The chain employs TRBV18 and TRBJ1-4; D possibly corresponds to TRBD1 (5 bases). The read gets to within 3 residues of the CDR3 end, and the germline J gene fills in the rest. The germline V and J ends were trimmed by 4 bases and 0 bases, with 12 bases remaining between them. This CDR3 spans 16 amino acids. CDR1 and CDR2 from the germline V gene are KGHSH and LQKENI.

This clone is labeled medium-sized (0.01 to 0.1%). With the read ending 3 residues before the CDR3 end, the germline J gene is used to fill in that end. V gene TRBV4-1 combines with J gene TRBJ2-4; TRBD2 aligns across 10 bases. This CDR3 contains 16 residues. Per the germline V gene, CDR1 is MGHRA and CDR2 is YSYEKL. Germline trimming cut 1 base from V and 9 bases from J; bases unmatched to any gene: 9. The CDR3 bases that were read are TGCGCCAGCAGCCAAGGGGCTAGCGGGGGTGTCGCCATT. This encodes CASSQGASGGVAI. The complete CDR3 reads CASSQGASGGVAIQYF.

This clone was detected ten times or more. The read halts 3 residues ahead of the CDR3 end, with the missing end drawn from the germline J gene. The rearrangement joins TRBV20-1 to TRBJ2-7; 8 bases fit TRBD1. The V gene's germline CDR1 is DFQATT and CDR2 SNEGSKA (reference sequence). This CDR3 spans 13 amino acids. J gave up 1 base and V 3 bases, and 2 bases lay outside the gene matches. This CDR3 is CSARQGASYEQYF. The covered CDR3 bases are TGCAGTGCTAGGCAGGGGGCTTCCTACGAG.

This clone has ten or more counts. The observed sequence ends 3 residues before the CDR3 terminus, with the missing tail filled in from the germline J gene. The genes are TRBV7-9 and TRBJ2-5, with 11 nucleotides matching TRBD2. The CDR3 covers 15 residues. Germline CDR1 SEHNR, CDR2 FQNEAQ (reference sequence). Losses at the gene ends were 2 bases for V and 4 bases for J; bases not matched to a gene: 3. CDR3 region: CASSLLAGGRETQYF. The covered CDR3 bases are TGTGCCAGCAGCTTACTAGCGGGGGGACGAGAGACC.

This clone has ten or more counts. Incomplete CDR3 DNA: TGTGCCAGCAGCCCAAGGACAGGGGGCTATGGC. Translation gives CASSPRTGGYG. The full-length CDR3 reads as CASSPRTGGYGYTF. The chain has TRBV14 and TRBJ1-2; 10 bases align to TRBD1. The read gets to within 3 residues of the CDR3 end, and the germline J gene fills in the rest. Germline CDR1 is SGHDN and CDR2 is FVKESK. The CDR3 has 14 amino acids. V gave up 4 bases and J gave up 4 bases; unmatched junction bases: 3.

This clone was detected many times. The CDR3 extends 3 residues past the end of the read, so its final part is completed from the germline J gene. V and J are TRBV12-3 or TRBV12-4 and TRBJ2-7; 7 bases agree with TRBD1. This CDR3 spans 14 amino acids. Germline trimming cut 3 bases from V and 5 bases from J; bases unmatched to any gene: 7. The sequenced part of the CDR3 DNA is TGTGCCAGCAGTTTCAGACAGGGCTGGGACGAG. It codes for CASSFRQGWDE. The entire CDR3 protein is CASSFRQGWDEQYF.

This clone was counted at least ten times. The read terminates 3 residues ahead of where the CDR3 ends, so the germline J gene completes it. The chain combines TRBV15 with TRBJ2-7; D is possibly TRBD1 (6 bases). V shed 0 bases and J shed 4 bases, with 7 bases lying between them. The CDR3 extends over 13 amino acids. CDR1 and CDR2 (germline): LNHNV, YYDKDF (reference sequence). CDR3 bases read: TGTGCCACCAGCAGAGACGACAGGTACGAG. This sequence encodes CATSRDDRYE. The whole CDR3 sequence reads CATSRDDRYEQYF.

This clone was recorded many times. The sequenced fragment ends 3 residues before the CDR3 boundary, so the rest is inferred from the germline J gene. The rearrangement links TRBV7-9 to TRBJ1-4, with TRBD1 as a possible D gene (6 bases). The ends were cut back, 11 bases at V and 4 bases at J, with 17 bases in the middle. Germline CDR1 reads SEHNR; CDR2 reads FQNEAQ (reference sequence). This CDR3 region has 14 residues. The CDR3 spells CALEGWTDNEKLFF. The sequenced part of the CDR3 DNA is TGTGCCCTCGAAGGTTGGACAGATAATGAAAAA.

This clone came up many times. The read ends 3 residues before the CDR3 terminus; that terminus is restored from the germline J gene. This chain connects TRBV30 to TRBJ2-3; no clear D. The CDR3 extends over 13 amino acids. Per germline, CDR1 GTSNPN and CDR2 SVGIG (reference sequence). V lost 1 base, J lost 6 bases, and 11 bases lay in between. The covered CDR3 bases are TGTGCCTGGAGTGCCACAAATATGGATACG. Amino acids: CAWSATNMDT. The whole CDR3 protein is CAWSATNMDTQYF.

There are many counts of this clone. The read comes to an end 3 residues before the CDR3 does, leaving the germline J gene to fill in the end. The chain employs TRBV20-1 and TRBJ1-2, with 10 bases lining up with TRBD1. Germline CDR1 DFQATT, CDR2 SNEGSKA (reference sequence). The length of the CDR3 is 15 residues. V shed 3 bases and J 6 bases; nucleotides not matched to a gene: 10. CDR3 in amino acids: CSASSGTGVRDGYTF. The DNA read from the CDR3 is TGCAGTGCTAGTTCCGGGACAGGGGTTAGGGATGGC.

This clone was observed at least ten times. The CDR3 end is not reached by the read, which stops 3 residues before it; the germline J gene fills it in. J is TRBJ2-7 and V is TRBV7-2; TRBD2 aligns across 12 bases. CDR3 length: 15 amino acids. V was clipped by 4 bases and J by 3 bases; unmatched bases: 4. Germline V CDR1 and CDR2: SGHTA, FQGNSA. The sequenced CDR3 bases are TGTGCCAGCAGCTCCCGGGGACTAGCGGGCTACGAG. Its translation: CASSSRGLAGYE. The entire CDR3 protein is CASSSRGLAGYEQYF.

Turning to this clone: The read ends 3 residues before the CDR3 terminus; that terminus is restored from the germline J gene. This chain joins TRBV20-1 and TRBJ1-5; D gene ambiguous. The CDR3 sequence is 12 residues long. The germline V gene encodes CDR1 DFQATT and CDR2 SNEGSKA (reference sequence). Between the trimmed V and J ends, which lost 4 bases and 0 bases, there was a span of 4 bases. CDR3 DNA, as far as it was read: TGCAGTGCTATTAGTAGCAATCAGCCC. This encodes CSAISSNQP. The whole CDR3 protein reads CSAISSNQPQHF.

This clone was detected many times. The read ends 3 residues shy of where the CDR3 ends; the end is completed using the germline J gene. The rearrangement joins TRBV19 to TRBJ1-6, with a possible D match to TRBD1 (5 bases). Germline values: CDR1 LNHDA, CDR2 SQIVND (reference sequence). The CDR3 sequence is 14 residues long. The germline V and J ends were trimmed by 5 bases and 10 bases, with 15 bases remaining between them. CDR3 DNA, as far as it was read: TGTGCCAGTAGTTGGGGCGACCTCCGGTCACCC. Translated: CASSWGDLRSP. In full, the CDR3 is CASSWGDLRSPLHF.

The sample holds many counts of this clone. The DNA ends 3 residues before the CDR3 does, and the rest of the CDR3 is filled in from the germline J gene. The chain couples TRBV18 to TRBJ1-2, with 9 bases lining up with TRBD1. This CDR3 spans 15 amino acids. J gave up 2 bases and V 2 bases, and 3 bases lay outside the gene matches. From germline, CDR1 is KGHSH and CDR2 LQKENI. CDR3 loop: CASSPDRGSNYGYTF. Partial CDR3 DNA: TGTGCCAGCTCACCAGACAGGGGGTCGAACTATGGC.